This TCR beta chain is from a study of OX40 agonist ivuxolimab in advanced cancers. Study-level background: Patients in the trial were receiving intravenous ivuxolimab every 2 weeks, at doses of 0.01 to 10 mg/kg.

Libraries were prepared by immunoSEQ multiplex PCR; TCRdb keeps only in-frame clonotypes and omits some of them. Among under 85,000 clones, roughly 86% were seen once, and the ten largest hold approximately 8%. The sample here was CD4+ or CD8+ T cells sorted from blood, taken in a trial of the OX40 agonist ivuxolimab. The clonotype comes from an adult with an advanced solid tumor such as melanoma, head and neck, liver or kidney cancer.

The CDR3 DNA reads TGTGCCAGCAACCCCGGGGGAAGGGGATACTACGAGCAGTACTTC. It encodes CASNPGGRGYYEQYF. The chain is built from TRBV6-5 and TRBJ2-7; possibly TRBD2 for D (6 bases). CDR3 length: 15 residues. The V end was cut by 7 bases, the J end by 3 bases, with 19 bases between. Germline V gives CDR1 MNHEY, CDR2 SVGAGI.